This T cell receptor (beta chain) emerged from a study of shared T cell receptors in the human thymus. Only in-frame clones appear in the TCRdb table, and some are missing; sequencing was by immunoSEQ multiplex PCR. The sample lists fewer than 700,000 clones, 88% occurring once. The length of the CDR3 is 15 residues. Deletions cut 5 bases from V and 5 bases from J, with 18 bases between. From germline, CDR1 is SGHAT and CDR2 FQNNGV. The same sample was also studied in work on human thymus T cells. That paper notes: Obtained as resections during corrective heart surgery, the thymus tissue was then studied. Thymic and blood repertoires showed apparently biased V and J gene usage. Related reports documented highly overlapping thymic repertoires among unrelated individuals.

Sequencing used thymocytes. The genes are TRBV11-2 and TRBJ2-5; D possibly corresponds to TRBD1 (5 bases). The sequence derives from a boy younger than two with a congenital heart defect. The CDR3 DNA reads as TGTGCCAGCAGCGTGCAGGGATCTAGGATCGAGACCCAGTACTTC. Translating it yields CASSVQGSRIETQYF.